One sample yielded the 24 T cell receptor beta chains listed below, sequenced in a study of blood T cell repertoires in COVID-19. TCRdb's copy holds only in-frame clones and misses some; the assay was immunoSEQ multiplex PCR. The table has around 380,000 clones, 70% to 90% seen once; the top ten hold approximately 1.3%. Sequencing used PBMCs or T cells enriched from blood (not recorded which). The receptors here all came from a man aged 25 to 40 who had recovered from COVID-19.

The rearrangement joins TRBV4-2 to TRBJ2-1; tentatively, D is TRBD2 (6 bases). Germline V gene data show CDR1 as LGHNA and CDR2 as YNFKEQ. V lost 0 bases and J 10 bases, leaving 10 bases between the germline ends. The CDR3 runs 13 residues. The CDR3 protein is CASSQDWLAEQFF. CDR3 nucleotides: TGTGCCAGCAGCCAAGACTGGCTAGCGGAGCAGTTCTTC.

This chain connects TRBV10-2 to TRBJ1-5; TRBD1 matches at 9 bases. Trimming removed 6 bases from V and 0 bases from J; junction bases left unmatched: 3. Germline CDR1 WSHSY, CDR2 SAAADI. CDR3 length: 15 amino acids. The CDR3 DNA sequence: TGCGCCAGCAGACAGGGGGCGGGTAGCAATCAGCCCCAGCATTTT. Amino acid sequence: CASRQGAGSNQPQHF.

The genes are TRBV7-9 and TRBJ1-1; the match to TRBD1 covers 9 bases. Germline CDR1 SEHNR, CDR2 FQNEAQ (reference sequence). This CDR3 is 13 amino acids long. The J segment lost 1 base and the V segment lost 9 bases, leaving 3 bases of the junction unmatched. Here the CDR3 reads CASRTGANTEAFF. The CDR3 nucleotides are TGTGCCAGTCGGACAGGGGCGAACACTGAAGCTTTCTTT.

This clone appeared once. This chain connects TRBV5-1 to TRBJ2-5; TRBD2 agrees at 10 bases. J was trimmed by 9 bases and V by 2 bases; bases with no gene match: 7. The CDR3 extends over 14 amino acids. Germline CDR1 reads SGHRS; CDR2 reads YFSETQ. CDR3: CASSLTSGDRPQYF. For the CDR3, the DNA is TGCGCCAGCAGCTTAACTAGCGGGGACCGGCCCCAGTACTTC.

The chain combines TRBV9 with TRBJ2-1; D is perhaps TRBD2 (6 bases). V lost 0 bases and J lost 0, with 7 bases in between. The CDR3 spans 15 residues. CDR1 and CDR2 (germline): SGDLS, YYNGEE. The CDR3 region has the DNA TGTGCCAGCAGCGTAGACGGGGGCTCCTACAATGAGCAGTTCTTC. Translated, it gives CASSVDGGSYNEQFF.

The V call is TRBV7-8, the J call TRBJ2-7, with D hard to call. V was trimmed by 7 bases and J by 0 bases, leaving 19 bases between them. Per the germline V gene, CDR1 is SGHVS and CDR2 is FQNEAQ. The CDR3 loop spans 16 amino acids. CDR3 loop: CASTTLGIRSSYEQYF. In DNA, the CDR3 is TGTGCCAGCACCACTCTCGGCATAAGGAGCTCCTACGAGCAGTACTTC. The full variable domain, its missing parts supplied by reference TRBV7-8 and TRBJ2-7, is GAGVSQSPRYKVAKRGQDVALRCDPISGHVSLFWYQQALGQGPEFLTYFQNEAQLDKSGLPSDRFFAERPEGSVSTLKIQRTQQEDSAVYLCASTTLGIRSSYEQYFGPGTRLTVT.

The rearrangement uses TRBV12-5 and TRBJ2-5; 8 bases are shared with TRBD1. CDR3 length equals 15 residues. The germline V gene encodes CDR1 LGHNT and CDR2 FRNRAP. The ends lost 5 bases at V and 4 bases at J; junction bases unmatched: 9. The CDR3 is CASGPGQGVIETQYF. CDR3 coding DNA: TGTGCTAGTGGTCCCGGACAGGGAGTGATAGAGACCCAGTACTTC.

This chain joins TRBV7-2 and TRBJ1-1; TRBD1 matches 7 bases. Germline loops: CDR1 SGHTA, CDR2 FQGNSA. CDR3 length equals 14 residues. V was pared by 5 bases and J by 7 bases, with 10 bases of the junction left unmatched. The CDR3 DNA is TGTGCCAGCAGCGGCTCGACAGGGTATGGTGAAGCTTTCTTT. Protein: CASSGSTGYGEAFF.

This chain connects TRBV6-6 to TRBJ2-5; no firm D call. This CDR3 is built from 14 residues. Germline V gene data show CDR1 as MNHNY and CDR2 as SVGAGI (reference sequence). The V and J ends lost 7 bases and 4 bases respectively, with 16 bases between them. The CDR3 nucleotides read TGTGCCAGCAACATGAGGTCGGGTGGAGAGACCCAGTACTTC. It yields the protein CASNMRSGGETQYF.

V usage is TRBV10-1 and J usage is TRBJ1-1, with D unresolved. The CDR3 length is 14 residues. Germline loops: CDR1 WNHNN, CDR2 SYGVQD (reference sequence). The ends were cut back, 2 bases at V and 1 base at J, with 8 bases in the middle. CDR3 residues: CASSERPRNTEAFF. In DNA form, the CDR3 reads TGCGCCAGCAGTGAGAGGCCTAGGAACACTGAAGCTTTCTTT.

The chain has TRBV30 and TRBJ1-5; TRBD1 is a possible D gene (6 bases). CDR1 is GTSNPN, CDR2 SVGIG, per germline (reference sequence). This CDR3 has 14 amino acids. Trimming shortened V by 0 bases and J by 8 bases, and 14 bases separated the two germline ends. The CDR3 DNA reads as TGTGCCTGGAGTGTACAACAGGGTGTCGAGCCCCAGCATTTT. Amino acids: CAWSVQQGVEPQHF. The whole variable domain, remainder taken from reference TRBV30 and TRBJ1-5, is SQTIHQWPATLVQPVGSPLSLECTVEGTSNPNLYWYRQAAGRGLQLLFYSVGIGQISSEVPQNLSASRPQDRQFILSSKKLLLSDSGFYLCAWSVQQGVEPQHFGDGTRLSIL.

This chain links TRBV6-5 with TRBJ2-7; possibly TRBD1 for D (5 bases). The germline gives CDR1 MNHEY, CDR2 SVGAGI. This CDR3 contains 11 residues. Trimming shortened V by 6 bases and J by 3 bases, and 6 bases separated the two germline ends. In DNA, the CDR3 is TGTGCCAGCAGGGACAACTACGAGCAGTACTTC. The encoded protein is CASRDNYEQYF.

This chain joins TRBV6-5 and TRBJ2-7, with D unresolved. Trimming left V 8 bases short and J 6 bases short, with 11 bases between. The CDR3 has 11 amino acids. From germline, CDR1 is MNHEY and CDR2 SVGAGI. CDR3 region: CASQRGPEQYF. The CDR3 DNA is TGTGCCAGCCAACGTGGGCCCGAGCAGTACTTC.

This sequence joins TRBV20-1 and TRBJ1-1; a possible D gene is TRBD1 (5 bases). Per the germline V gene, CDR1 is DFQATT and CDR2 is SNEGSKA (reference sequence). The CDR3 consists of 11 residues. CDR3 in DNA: TGCAGCGGACACCAGAACACTGAAGCTTTCTTT. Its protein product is CSGHQNTEAFF.

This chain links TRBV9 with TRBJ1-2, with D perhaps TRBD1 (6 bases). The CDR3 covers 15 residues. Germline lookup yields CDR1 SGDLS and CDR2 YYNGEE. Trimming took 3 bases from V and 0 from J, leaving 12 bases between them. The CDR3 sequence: CASSAQGSTNYGYTF. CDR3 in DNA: TGTGCCAGCAGCGCACAGGGTTCCACTAACTATGGCTACACCTTC. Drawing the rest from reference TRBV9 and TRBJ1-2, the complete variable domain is DSGVTQTPKHLITATGQRVTLRCSPRSGDLSVYWYQQSLDQGLQFLIQYYNGEERAKGNILERFSAQQFPDLHSELNLSSLELGDSALYFCASSAQGSTNYGYTFGSGTRLTVV.

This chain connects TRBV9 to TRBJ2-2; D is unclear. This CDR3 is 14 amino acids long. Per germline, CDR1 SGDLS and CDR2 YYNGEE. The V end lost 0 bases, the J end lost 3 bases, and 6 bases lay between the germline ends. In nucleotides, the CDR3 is TGTGCCAGCAGCGTAGTGAGTCACACCGGGGAGCTGTTTTTT. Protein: CASSVVSHTGELFF. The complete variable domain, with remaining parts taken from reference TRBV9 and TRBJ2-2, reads DSGVTQTPKHLITATGQRVTLRCSPRSGDLSVYWYQQSLDQGLQFLIQYYNGEERAKGNILERFSAQQFPDLHSELNLSSLELGDSALYFCASSVVSHTGELFFGEGSRLTVL.

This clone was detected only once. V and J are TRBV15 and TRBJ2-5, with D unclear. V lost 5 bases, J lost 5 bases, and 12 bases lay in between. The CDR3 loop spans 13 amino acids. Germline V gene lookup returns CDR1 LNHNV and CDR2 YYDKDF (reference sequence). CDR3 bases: TGTGCCACCAGCTCCTTCAACTGGGAGACCCAGTACTTC. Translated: CATSSFNWETQYF.

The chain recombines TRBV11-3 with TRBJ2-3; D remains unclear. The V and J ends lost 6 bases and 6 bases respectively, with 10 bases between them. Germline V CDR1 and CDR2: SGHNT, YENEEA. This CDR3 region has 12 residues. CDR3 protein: CASSSGSDTQYF. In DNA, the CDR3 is TGTGCCAGCAGTTCAGGTTCGGATACGCAGTATTTT.

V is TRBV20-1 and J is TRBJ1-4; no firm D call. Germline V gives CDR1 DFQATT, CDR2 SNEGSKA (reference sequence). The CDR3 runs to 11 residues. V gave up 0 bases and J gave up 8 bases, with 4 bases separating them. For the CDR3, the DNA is TGCAGTGCTAGAGATTCGGAAAAACTGTTTTTT. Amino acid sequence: CSARDSEKLFF.

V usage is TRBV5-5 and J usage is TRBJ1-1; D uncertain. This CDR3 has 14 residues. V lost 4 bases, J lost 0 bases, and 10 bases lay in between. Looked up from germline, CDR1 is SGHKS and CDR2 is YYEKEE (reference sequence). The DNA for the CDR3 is TGTGCCAGCAGCGTCCGGAGGATGAACACTGAAGCTTTCTTT. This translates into CASSVRRMNTEAFF. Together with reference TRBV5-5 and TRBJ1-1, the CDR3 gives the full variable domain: DAGVTQSPTHLIKTRGQQVTLRCSPISGHKSVSWYQQVLGQGPQFIFQYYEKEERGRGNFPDRFSARQFPNYSSELNVNALLLGDSALYLCASSVRRMNTEAFFGQGTRLTVV.

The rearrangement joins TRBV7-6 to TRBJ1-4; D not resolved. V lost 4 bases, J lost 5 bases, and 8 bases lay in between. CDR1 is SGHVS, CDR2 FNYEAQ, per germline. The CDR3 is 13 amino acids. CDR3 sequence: CASSSGENEKLFF. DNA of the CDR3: TGTGCCAGCAGCTCCGGGGAAAATGAAAAACTGTTTTTT.

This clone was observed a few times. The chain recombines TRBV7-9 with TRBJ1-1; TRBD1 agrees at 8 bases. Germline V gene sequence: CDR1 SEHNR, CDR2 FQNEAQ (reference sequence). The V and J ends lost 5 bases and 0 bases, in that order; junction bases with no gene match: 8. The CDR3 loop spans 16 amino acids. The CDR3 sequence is CASSVTGGRVNTEAFF. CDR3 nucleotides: TGTGCCAGCAGCGTAACAGGGGGAAGGGTGAACACTGAAGCTTTCTTT.

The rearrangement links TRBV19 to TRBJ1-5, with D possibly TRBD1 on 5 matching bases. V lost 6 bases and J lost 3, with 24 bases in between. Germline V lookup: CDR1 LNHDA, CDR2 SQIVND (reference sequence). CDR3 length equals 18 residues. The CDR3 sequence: CASSGGWETYPFNQPQHF. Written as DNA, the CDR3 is TGTGCCAGTAGCGGGGGATGGGAAACCTATCCCTTCAATCAGCCCCAGCATTTT.

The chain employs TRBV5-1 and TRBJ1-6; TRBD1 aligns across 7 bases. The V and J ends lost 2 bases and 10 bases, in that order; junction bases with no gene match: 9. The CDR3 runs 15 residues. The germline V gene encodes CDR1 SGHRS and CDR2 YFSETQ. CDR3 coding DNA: TGCGCCAGCAGCTTAACCCGGACAGGATCCTCACCCCTCCACTTT. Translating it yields CASSLTRTGSSPLHF.